This TCR beta chain emerged from a study of human T cells and chemical hapten exposure. Time point specified: patch test 1, 2 weeks after DPC sensitization. Treatment reported: therapeutic diphenylcyclopropenone sensitization with weekly scalp DPC. Unfractionated whole blood yielded total RNA. This CDR3 comprises 17 residues. Germline V gene lookup returns CDR1 SGHTA and CDR2 FQGTGA. V dropped 2 bases and J dropped 5; count of bases not matched to a gene: 11. The study, taken as a whole, reports: Compared with pre-sensitization or healthy control sets, expanded TCRs clustered more.

MiXCR was run by TCRdb on the RACE reads, yielding one entry per CDR3 protein. Of around 34,000 distinct CDR3 sequences listed, over 5.5% are singletons. About this clonotype itself: No antigen is known for it.

The chain is built from TRBV7-3 and TRBJ2-2; 7 bases map to TRBD1. Sequenced material: whole blood, taken in connection with sensitization to the hapten diphenylcyclopropenone (DPC). This sequence originates from a woman aged 25 to 39 with alopecia areata. Some clones in this sample may be carry-over from other donors' samples. In nucleotides, the CDR3 is TGTGCCAGCAGCTTACACCCTAGGGGGCTGGATACCGGGGAGCTGTTTTTT. It encodes CASSLHPRGLDTGELFF. The full variable domain, with the rest looked up from reference TRBV7-3 and TRBJ2-2, is GAGVSQTPSNKVTEKGKYVELRCDPISGHTALYWYRQSLGQGPEFLIYFQGTGAADDSGLPNDRFFAVRPEGSVSTLKIQRTERGDSAVYLCASSLHPRGLDTGELFFGEGSRLTVL.